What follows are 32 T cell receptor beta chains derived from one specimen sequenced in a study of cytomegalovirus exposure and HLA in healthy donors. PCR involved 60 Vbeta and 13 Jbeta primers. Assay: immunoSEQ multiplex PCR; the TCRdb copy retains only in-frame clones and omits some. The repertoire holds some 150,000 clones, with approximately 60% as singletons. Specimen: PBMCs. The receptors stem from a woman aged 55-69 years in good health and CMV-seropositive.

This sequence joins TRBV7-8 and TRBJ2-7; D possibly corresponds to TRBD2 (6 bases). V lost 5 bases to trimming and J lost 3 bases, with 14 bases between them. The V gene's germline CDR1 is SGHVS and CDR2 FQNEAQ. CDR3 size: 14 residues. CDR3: CASSTRLEIYEQYF. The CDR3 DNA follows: TGTGCCAGCAGCACCCGACTAGAAATCTACGAGCAGTACTTC.

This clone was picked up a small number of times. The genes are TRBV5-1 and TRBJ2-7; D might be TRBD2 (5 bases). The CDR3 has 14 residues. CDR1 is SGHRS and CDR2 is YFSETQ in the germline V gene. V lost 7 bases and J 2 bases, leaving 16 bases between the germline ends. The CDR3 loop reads CASGRGLPPYEQYF. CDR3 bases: TGCGCCAGCGGCCGAGGGTTACCCCCCTACGAGCAGTACTTC.

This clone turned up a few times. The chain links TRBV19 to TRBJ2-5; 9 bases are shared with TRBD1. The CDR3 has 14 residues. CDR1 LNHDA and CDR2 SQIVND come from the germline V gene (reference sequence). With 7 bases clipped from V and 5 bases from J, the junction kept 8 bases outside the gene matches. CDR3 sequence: CASKMTGGRETQYF. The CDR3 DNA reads TGTGCCAGTAAGATGACAGGGGGGAGGGAGACCCAGTACTTC. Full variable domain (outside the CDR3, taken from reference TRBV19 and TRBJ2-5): DGGITQSPKYLFRKEGQNVTLSCEQNLNHDAMYWYRQDPGQGLRLIYYSQIVNDFQKGDIAEGYSVSREKKESFPLTVTSAQKNPTAFYLCASKMTGGRETQYFGPGTRLLVL.

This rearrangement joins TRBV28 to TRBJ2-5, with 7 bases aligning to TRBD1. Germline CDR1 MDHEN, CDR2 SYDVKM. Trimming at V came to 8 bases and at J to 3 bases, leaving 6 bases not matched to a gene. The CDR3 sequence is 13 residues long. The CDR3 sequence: CASSPGTEETQYF. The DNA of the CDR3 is TGTGCCAGCTCCCCCGGGACAGAAGAGACCCAGTACTTC.

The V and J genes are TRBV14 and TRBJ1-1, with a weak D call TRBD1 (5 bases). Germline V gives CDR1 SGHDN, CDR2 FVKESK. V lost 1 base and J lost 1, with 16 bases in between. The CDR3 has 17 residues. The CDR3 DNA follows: TGTGCCAGCAGCCAAGTGGGGCGAAGCTCCACGAACACTGAAGCTTTCTTT. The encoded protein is CASSQVGRSSTNTEAFF. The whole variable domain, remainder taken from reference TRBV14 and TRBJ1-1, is EAGVTQFPSHSVIEKGQTVTLRCDPISGHDNLYWYRRVMGKEIKFLLHFVKESKQDESGMPNNRFLAERTGGTYSTLKVQPAELEDSGVYFCASSQVGRSSTNTEAFFGQGTRLTVV.

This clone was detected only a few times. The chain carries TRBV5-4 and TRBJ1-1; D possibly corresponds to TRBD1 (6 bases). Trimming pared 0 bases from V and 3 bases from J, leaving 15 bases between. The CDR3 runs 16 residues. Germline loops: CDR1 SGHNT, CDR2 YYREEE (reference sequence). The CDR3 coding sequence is TGTGCCAGCAGCTTGGGGTCAGGGGTGTCGGACACTGAAGCTTTCTTT. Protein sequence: CASSLGSGVSDTEAFF.

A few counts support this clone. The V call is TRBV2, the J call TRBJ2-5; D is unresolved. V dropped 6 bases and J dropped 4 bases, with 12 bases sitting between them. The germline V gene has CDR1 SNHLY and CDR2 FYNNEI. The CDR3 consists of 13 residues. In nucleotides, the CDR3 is TGTGCCAGCAGCGCTCCTCTAATAGAGACCCAGTACTTC. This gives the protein CASSAPLIETQYF.

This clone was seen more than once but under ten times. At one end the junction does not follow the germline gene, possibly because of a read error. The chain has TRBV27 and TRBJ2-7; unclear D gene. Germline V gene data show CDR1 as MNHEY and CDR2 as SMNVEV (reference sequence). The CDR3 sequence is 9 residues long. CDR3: CASKSLENF. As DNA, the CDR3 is TGTGCCAGCAAAAGCCTAGAGAACTTC.

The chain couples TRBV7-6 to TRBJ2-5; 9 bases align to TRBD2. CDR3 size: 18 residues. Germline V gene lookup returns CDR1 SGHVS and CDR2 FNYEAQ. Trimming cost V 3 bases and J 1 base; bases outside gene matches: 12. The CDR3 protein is CASSFGMASGRSQETQYF. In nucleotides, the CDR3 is TGTGCCAGCAGCTTCGGGATGGCGAGCGGGAGGAGCCAAGAGACCCAGTACTTC.

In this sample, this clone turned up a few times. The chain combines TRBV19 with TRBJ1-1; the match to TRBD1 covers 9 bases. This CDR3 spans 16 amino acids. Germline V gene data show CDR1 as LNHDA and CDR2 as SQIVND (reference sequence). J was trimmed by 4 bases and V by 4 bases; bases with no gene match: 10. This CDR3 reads CASSRQGGRLATEAFF. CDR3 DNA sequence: TGTGCCAGTAGTAGACAGGGGGGTCGTCTTGCCACTGAAGCTTTCTTT.

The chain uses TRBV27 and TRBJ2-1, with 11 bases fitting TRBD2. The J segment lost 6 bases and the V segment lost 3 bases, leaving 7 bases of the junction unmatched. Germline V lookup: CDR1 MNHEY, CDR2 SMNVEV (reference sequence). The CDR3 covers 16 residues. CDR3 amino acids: CASSFSGLAAPNEQFF. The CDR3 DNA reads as TGTGCCAGCAGTTTTTCGGGACTAGCGGCCCCCAATGAGCAGTTCTTC.

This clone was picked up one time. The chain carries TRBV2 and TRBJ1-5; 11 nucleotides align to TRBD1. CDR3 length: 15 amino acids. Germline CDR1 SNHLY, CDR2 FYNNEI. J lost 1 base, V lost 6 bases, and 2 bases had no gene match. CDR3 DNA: TGTGCCAGCAGGGGGACAGGGGGAAGCAATCAGCCCCAGCATTTT. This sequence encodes CASRGTGGSNQPQHF.

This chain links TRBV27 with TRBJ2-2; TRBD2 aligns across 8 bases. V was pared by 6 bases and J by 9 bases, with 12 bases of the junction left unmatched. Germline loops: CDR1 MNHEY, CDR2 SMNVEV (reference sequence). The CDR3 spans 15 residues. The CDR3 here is CASRGTRGSGRELFF. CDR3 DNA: TGTGCCAGCAGGGGGACCAGGGGTAGCGGGAGGGAGCTGTTTTTT.

The CDR3 spells CASSESEYNEQFF. Here the CDR3 DNA reads TGCGCCAGCAGTGAGTCGGAGTACAATGAGCAGTTCTTC. V and J are TRBV10-1 and TRBJ2-1; no reliable D call. The CDR3 consists of 13 residues. CDR1 is WNHNN, CDR2 SYGVQD, per germline (reference sequence). V gave up 0 bases and J gave up 4 bases, with 4 bases separating them.

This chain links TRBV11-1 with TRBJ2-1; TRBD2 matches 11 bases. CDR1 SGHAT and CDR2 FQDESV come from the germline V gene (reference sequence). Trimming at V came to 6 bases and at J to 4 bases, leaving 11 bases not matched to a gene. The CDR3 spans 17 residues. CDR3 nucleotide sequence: TGTGCCAGCAGTCTAACTGGGACTAGCGGACTTTACAATGAGCAGTTCTTC. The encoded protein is CASSLTGTSGLYNEQFF.

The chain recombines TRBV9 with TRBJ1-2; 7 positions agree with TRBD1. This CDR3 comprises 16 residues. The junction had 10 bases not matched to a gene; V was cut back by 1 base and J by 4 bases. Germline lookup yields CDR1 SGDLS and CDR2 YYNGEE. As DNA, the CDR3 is TGTGCCAGCAGCGTATCAATCTACAGGGGTGGCTATGGCTACACCTTC. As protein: CASSVSIYRGGYGYTF.

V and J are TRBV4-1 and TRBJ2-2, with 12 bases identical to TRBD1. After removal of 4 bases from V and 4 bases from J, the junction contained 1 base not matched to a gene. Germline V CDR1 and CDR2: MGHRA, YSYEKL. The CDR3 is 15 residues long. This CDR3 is CASSRGQGATGELFF. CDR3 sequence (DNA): TGCGCCAGCAGCCGGGGACAGGGGGCCACCGGGGAGCTGTTTTTT.

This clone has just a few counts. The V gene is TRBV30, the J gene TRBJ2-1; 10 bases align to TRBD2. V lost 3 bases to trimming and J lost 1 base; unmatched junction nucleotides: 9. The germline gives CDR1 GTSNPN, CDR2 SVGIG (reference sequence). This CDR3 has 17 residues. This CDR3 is CAWSPAGGRWSYNEQFF. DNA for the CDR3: TGTGCCTGGAGCCCAGCGGGAGGGCGATGGTCCTACAATGAGCAGTTCTTC.

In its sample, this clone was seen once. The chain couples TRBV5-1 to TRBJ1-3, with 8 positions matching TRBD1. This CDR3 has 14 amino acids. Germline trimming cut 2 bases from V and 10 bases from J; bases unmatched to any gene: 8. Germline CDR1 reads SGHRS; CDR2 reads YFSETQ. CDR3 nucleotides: TGCGCCAGCAGCTTAAGGACAGGGAGAGGGACCATATATTTT. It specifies CASSLRTGRGTIYF.

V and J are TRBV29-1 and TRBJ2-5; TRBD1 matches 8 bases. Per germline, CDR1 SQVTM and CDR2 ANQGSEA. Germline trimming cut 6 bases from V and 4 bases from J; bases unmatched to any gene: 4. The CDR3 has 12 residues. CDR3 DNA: TGCAGCGTGGTCCAGGGGGCAGAGACCCAGTACTTC. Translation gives CSVVQGAETQYF.

CDR3 bases: TGTGCCAGCAGTGAAGAGGGAGACAATGAGCAGTTCTTC. As protein: CASSEEGDNEQFF. The chain recombines TRBV2 with TRBJ2-1, with D possibly being TRBD2 (5 bases). Trimming pared 1 base from V and 5 bases from J, leaving 6 bases between. Germline V CDR1 and CDR2: SNHLY, FYNNEI. CDR3 length equals 13 residues. The full variable domain, with the rest looked up from reference TRBV2 and TRBJ2-1, is EPEVTQTPSHQVTQMGQEVILRCVPISNHLYFYWYRQILGQKVEFLVSFYNNEISEKSEIFDDQFSVERPDGSNFTLKIRSTKLEDSAMYFCASSEEGDNEQFFGPGTRLTVL.

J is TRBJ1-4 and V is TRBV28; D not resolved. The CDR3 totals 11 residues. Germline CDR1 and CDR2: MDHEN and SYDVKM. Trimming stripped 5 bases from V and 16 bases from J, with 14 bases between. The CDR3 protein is CASSTRYSWFF. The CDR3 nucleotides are TGTGCCAGCAGTACAAGATACAGTTGGTTTTTT.

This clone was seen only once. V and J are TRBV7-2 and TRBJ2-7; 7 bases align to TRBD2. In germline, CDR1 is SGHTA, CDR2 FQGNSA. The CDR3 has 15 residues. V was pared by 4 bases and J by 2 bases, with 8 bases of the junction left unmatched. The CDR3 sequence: CASSWSRGTTYEQYF. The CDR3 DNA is TGTGCCAGCAGCTGGTCGCGGGGGACGACCTACGAGCAGTACTTC.

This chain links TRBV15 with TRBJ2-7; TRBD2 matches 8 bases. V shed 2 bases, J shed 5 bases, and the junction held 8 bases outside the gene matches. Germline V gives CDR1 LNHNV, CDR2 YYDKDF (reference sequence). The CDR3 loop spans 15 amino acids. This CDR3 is CATSRHGTRDHEQYF. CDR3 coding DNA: TGTGCCACCAGCAGACACGGGACTAGAGATCACGAGCAGTACTTC.

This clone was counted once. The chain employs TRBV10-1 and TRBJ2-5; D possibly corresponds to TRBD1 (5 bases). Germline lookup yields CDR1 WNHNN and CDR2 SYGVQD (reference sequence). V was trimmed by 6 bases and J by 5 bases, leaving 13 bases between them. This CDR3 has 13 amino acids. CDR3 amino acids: CASSQSGSETQYF. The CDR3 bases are TGCGCCAGCAGCCAGTCAGGGTCGGAGACCCAGTACTTC.

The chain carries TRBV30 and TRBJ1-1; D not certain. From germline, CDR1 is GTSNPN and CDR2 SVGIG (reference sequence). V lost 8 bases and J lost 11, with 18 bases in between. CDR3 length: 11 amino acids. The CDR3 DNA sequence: TGTGCCAGATCCGAGGGTAGAAGGGCTTTCTTT. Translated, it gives CARSEGRRAFF. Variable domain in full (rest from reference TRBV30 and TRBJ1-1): SQTIHQWPATLVQPVGSPLSLECTVEGTSNPNLYWYRQAAGRGLQLLFYSVGIGQISSEVPQNLSASRPQDRQFILSSKKLLLSDSGFYLCARSEGRRAFFGQGTRLTVV.

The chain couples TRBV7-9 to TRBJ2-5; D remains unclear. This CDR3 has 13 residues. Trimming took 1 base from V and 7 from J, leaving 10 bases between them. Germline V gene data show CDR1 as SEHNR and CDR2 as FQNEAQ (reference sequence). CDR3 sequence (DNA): TGTGCCAGCAGCTTAGGGCAGGCTGGGACCCAGTACTTC. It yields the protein CASSLGQAGTQYF.

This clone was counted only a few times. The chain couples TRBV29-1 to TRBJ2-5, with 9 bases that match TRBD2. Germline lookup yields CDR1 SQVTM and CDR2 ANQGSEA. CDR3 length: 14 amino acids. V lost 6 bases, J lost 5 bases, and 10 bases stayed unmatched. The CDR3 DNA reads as TGCAGCGTGACCCGCGGGACTAGCAGGGAGACCCAGTACTTC. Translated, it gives CSVTRGTSRETQYF.

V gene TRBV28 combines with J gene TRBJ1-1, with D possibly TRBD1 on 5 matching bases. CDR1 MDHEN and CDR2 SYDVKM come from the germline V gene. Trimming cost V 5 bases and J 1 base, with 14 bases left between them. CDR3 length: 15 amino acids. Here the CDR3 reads CASSRPSTGNTEAFF. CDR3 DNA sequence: TGTGCCAGCAGTCGACCCTCAACAGGGAACACTGAAGCTTTCTTT.

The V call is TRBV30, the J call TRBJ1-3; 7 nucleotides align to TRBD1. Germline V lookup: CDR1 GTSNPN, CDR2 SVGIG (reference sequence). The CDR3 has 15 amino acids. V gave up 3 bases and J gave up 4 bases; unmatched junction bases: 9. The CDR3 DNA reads TGTGCCTGGAGGGACCTCAAGGGGGCAGGAAACACCATATATTTT. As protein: CAWRDLKGAGNTIYF. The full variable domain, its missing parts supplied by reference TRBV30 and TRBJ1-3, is SQTIHQWPATLVQPVGSPLSLECTVEGTSNPNLYWYRQAAGRGLQLLFYSVGIGQISSEVPQNLSASRPQDRQFILSSKKLLLSDSGFYLCAWRDLKGAGNTIYFGEGSWLTVV.

As DNA, the CDR3 is TGCGCCAGCAGCTTGGACCGCAGGGGGACAGATACGCAGTATTTT. Translation gives CASSLDRRGTDTQYF. The chain has TRBV5-1 and TRBJ2-3; 7 nucleotides align to TRBD1. The V gene end was trimmed by 0 bases and the J gene end by 3 bases; junction bases not matched to a gene: 4. The CDR3 is 15 amino acids. The germline CDR1 and CDR2 sequences are SGHRS and YFSETQ.

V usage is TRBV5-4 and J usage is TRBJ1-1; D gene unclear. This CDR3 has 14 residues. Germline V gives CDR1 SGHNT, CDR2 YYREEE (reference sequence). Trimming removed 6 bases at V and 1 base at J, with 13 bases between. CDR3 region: CASTDKTGNTEAFF. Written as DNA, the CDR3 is TGTGCCAGCACCGATAAAACGGGGAACACTGAAGCTTTCTTT.